This TCR beta chain is drawn from a study of T cells in Graves' hyperthyroidism and ophthalmopathy. The germline CDR1 and CDR2 sequences are LGHDT and YNNKEL (reference sequence). The V segment lost 4 bases and the J segment 1 base; nucleotides outside the gene matches: 5. The CDR3 has 15 residues. Whole-study findings and limits: Blood shared most expanded thyroid clonotypes above 0.001. In simple terms, a model built on 13 V-J features told ophthalmopathy apart from stable hyperthyroidism.

Diagnostic decisions used clinical symptoms, serum thyroxine and TRAb, thyroid ultrasound and orbital computed tomography. This clonotype came up many times. Its antigen is unknown. The source material, RNA transcripts, was used to amplify TCR beta CDR3 regions. The primer set for the first-round RT-PCR of the TCR CDR3 was HTBI. MiXCR was run by TCRdb on the multiplex PCR reads, yielding one entry per CDR3 protein. The data hold approximately 600,000 distinct CDR3 sequences, with 15% to 20% observed a single time. The receptor's source is a woman aged 25 to 39 with Graves' hyperthyroidism. The sample comprised blood. The V and J genes are TRBV3-1 and TRBJ2-5; 8 bases align to TRBD2. This CDR3 reads CASSPPGTSQETQYF. DNA for the CDR3: TGTGCCAGCAGCCCCCCCGGGACTAGCCAAGAGACCCAGTACTTC.